The present TCR beta chain was sequenced within a study of blood T cell repertoires in COVID-19. CDR1 SGHTA and CDR2 FQGNSA come from the germline V gene. V lost 5 bases to trimming and J lost 8 bases; unmatched junction nucleotides: 8. CDR3 length: 14 amino acids. Cohort placement rested on clinical history that participants reported themselves. The authors' processing: Reference gene primer amplification gave estimated nucleated cell counts. Profiling relied on immunoSEQ multiplex PCR, and the TCRdb table lists in-frame clones only, not all of them. The DNA gave D and trimming, while V, J and clone size come from that table. The sample lists 140,000 or so clones; 84% were seen once.

Sample: PBMCs or T cells enriched from blood (not recorded which). The clonotype was recovered from a woman between 18 and 29 years old who had been exposed to COVID-19. The chain has TRBV7-2 and TRBJ2-3; 9 nucleotides agree with TRBD2. For the CDR3, the DNA is TGTGCCAGCAGCCCCCGGCGGGAGGGTGGTACGCAGTATTTT. This codes for CASSPRREGGTQYF. The variable domain in full, with the rest retrieved from reference TRBV7-2 and TRBJ2-3, is GAGVSQSPSNKVTEKGKDVELRCDPISGHTALYWYRQSLGQGLEFLIYFQGNSAPDKSGLPSDRFSAERTGGSVSTLTIQRTQQEDSAVYLCASSPRREGGTQYFGPGTRLTVL.